This entry lists 27 T cell receptor beta chains sequenced from one sample in a study of cytomegalovirus exposure and HLA in healthy donors. PCR used 60 Vbeta primers and 13 Jbeta primers. Measured with immunoSEQ multiplex PCR; TCRdb has only the in-frame clones, and not every one. The sample consists of 150,000 to 200,000 clones, 79% of them appearing once. Source material: PBMCs. The receptors were gathered from a woman in her fifties or sixties in good health and CMV-seronegative.

The chain couples TRBV7-2 to TRBJ2-1; TRBD2 matches 9 bases. The germline gives CDR1 SGHTA, CDR2 FQGNSA. The V gene end was trimmed by 5 bases and the J gene end by 4 bases; junction bases not matched to a gene: 3. This CDR3 is built from 14 residues. The CDR3 region has the DNA TGTGCCAGCAGCCGGGGACTAGCTTACAATGAGCAGTTCTTC. Its protein is CASSRGLAYNEQFF. Full variable domain (missing parts from reference TRBV7-2 and TRBJ2-1): GAGVSQSPSNKVTEKGKDVELRCDPISGHTALYWYRQSLGQGLEFLIYFQGNSAPDKSGLPSDRFSAERTGGSVSTLTIQRTQQEDSAVYLCASSRGLAYNEQFFGPGTRLTVL.

The chain combines TRBV7-9 with TRBJ1-2; 7 nucleotides agree with TRBD1. In germline, CDR1 is SEHNR, CDR2 FQNEAQ (reference sequence). The CDR3 consists of 14 residues. V trimming: 0 bases; J trimming: 8 bases; junction bases outside the gene matches: 6. This CDR3 is CASSLAGTAFGYTF. CDR3 DNA: TGTGCCAGCAGCTTAGCCGGGACAGCTTTCGGCTACACCTTC. Variable domain in full (rest from reference TRBV7-9 and TRBJ1-2): DTGVSQNPRHKITKRGQNVTFRCDPISEHNRLYWYRQTLGQGPEFLTYFQNEAQLEKSRLLSDRFSAERPKGSFSTLEIQRTEQGDSAMYLCASSLAGTAFGYTFGSGTRLTVV.

This clone has more than one count but fewer than ten. The chain has TRBV2 and TRBJ2-5; the D gene is possibly TRBD1 (5 bases). This CDR3 has 15 residues. The germline gives CDR1 SNHLY, CDR2 FYNNEI. V shed 1 base and J shed 4 bases, with 13 bases lying between them. In nucleotides, the CDR3 is TGTGCCAGCAGTGAAGGCAGGGCAGCAGGAGAGACCCAGTACTTC. Translating gives CASSEGRAAGETQYF.

The rearrangement links TRBV6-6 to TRBJ1-4; weak D call: TRBD1 (5 bases). V was pared by 4 bases and J by 8 bases, with 20 bases between. CDR1 is MNHNY, CDR2 SVGAGI, per germline (reference sequence). The CDR3 runs to 16 residues. The CDR3 DNA is TGTGCCAGCAGTTCTATGTCAGTTAGGGGCAGCGAAAAACTGTTTTTT. Amino acid sequence: CASSSMSVRGSEKLFF.

This clone was observed once. This chain links TRBV6-1 with TRBJ2-3, with D maybe TRBD1 (5 bases). The V and J ends lost 2 bases and 0 bases respectively, with 18 bases between them. Germline CDR1 reads MNHNS; CDR2 reads SASEGT. The CDR3 loop spans 18 amino acids. CDR3 in DNA: TGTGCCAGCAGTGAATACGTGGGGTTTGGGGCTAGCACAGATACGCAGTATTTT. Residues: CASSEYVGFGASTDTQYF.

This chain joins TRBV4-3 and TRBJ1-6; TRBD1 is a possible D gene (6 bases). CDR1 and CDR2 (germline): LGHNA, YSLEER. This CDR3 region has 14 residues. The V and J ends lost 6 bases and 6 bases respectively, with 12 bases between them. CDR3 coding DNA: TGCGCCAGCAGTGAAGGACAGACTAATTCACCCCTCCACTTT. It encodes CASSEGQTNSPLHF.

This chain joins TRBV7-3 and TRBJ1-1; no clear D gene. Looked up from germline, CDR1 is SGHTA and CDR2 is FQGTGA. Trimming removed 2 bases from V and 4 bases from J, with 11 bases in between. The CDR3 length is 14 residues. The CDR3 sequence: CASSLEGRGTEAFF. The CDR3 DNA is TGTGCCAGCAGCTTAGAAGGCAGAGGCACTGAAGCTTTCTTT.

The chain carries TRBV2 and TRBJ2-7; the match to TRBD1 covers 11 bases. The CDR3 runs 16 residues. CDR1 and CDR2 from the germline V gene are SNHLY and FYNNEI. V lost 5 bases, J lost 5 bases, and 11 bases stayed unmatched. The CDR3 DNA reads TGTGCCAGCAGTAGCCCCGGGACAGGGGGTAGAAACGAGCAGTACTTC. It encodes CASSSPGTGGRNEQYF.

The chain uses TRBV4-2 and TRBJ2-1; D not certain. Trimming stripped 1 base from V and 10 bases from J, with 8 bases between. The CDR3 sequence is 12 residues long. Germline-derived CDR1 and CDR2 are LGHNA and YNFKEQ. The CDR3, as DNA: TGTGCCAGCAGCCAAGTTCCGAGCGAGCAGTTCTTC. Protein: CASSQVPSEQFF.

This chain joins TRBV5-8 and TRBJ1-2; TRBD1 is a possible D gene (5 bases). CDR1 is SGHTS and CDR2 is YDEGEE in the germline V gene. This CDR3 region has 13 residues. The germline V and J ends were trimmed by 3 bases and 10 bases, with 16 bases remaining between them. In nucleotides, the CDR3 is TGTGCCAGCAGCTCCAGCGGGGTCGGACACTACACCTTC. Protein product: CASSSSGVGHYTF.

V and J are TRBV28 and TRBJ1-2, with TRBD1 as a possible D gene (6 bases). Trimming took 9 bases from V and 1 from J, leaving 15 bases between them. Germline CDR1 reads MDHEN; CDR2 reads SYDVKM. This CDR3 spans 14 amino acids. The CDR3 spells CASGRGQYNYGYTF. The CDR3 nucleotides are TGTGCCAGTGGGAGAGGACAGTATAACTATGGCTACACCTTC.

This chain's CDR3 is CASRPGQVVSEQYF. Written as DNA, the CDR3 is TGTGCCAGCAGGCCCGGACAGGTTGTCTCGGAGCAGTACTTC. The chain carries TRBV28 and TRBJ2-7; the match to TRBD1 covers 7 bases. Looked up from germline, CDR1 is MDHEN and CDR2 is SYDVKM. The J segment lost 7 bases and the V segment lost 6 bases, leaving 12 bases of the junction unmatched. CDR3 length: 14 residues.

Only one count was recorded for this clone. V is TRBV6-6 and J is TRBJ2-3, with 7 bases fitting TRBD1. Trimming at V came to 2 bases and at J to 3 bases, leaving 8 bases not matched to a gene. Germline values: CDR1 MNHNY, CDR2 SVGAGI (reference sequence). The CDR3 is 16 amino acids. CDR3 DNA sequence: TGTGCCAGCAGTTACGCGCAGGGGGTCGGTACAGATACGCAGTATTTT. The encoded protein is CASSYAQGVGTDTQYF.

The J gene is TRBJ2-7, the V gene TRBV7-6, with TRBD2 identical over 14 bases. With V trimmed by 5 bases and J by 0 bases, 6 bases remained unmatched. Germline V lookup: CDR1 SGHVS, CDR2 FNYEAQ. The CDR3 extends over 17 amino acids. CDR3 sequence reads: CASSVGLAGAVSYEQYF. CDR3 nucleotide sequence: TGTGCCAGCAGCGTGGGACTAGCGGGAGCGGTCTCCTACGAGCAGTACTTC.

The chain recombines TRBV5-6 with TRBJ2-2, with 10 bases identical to TRBD2. CDR1 and CDR2 (germline): SGHDT, YYEEEE. This CDR3 is 18 amino acids long. V was clipped by 4 bases and J by 1 base; unmatched bases: 10. As DNA, the CDR3 is TGTGCCAGCAGCCGGGGGTGGACTAGCGGCTTGAACACCGGGGAGCTGTTTTTT. This translates into CASSRGWTSGLNTGELFF.

The chain couples TRBV4-2 to TRBJ2-7, with TRBD2 matching over 13 bases. The CDR3 has 16 residues. Germline CDR1 reads LGHNA; CDR2 reads YNFKEQ. Trimming cost V 3 bases and J 4 bases; bases outside gene matches: 6. DNA for the CDR3: TGTGCCAGCAGCCAGGGACTAGCGGGACGGAGGTACGAGCAGTACTTC. It codes for CASSQGLAGRRYEQYF.

This clone was observed a handful of times. J is TRBJ1-5 and V is TRBV2, with unresolved D. Germline CDR1 reads SNHLY; CDR2 reads FYNNEI. The CDR3 has 12 residues. Between the trimmed V and J ends, which lost 6 bases and 1 base, there was a span of 4 bases. CDR3 DNA: TGTGCCAGCAGGGGCAGCAATCAGCCCCAGCATTTT. Its protein product is CASRGSNQPQHF.

The J gene is TRBJ1-2, the V gene TRBV5-6; 8 bases line up with TRBD1. Unmatched junction bases numbered 5, after V lost 3 bases and J lost 1 base. The CDR3 totals 15 residues. Looked up from germline, CDR1 is SGHDT and CDR2 is YYEEEE. Here the CDR3 DNA reads TGTGCCAGCAGCTCCGCAGGGGGCCTTAACTATGGCTACACCTTC. It yields the protein CASSSAGGLNYGYTF.

CDR3 nucleotides: TGTGCCAGCAGCGCCGGACTAGCCACAGATACGCAGTATTTT. Its translation is CASSAGLATDTQYF. The rearrangement links TRBV5-4 to TRBJ2-3, with 8 bases that match TRBD2. This CDR3 has 14 amino acids. Trimming took 4 bases from V and 2 from J; bases not matched to a gene: 3. Germline CDR1 reads SGHNT; CDR2 reads YYREEE (reference sequence).

This clone was picked up a small number of times. This sequence joins TRBV10-3 and TRBJ2-7; D perhaps matches TRBD2 (7 bases). Trimming pared 8 bases from V and 0 bases from J, leaving 20 bases between. Germline V CDR1 and CDR2: ENHRY, SYGVKD. This CDR3 contains 16 residues. CDR3: CAIGGAGEGGSYEQYF. CDR3 DNA: TGTGCCATCGGGGGTGCGGGAGAGGGGGGCTCCTACGAGCAGTACTTC.

The chain has TRBV6-6 and TRBJ1-5; TRBD1 agrees at 7 bases. Trimming took 0 bases from V and 4 from J; bases not matched to a gene: 6. The germline gives CDR1 MNHNY, CDR2 SVGAGI (reference sequence). The CDR3 consists of 16 residues. This CDR3 reads CASSYSRRGQNQPQHF. DNA of the CDR3: TGTGCCAGCAGTTACTCGAGAAGGGGGCAAAATCAGCCCCAGCATTTT.

The chain has TRBV5-4 and TRBJ2-7; tentative D call: TRBD1 (6 bases). This CDR3 spans 14 amino acids. The germline V gene has CDR1 SGHNT and CDR2 YYREEE (reference sequence). The V end was cut by 4 bases, the J end by 2 bases, with 13 bases between. DNA of the CDR3: TGTGCCAGCAGCAATACAGGGTTAACCTACGAGCAGTACTTC. Translating gives CASSNTGLTYEQYF.

V gene TRBV6-1 combines with J gene TRBJ2-7; D possibly corresponds to TRBD1 (5 bases). The CDR3 is made up of 15 amino acids. Germline V lookup: CDR1 MNHNS, CDR2 SASEGT. Trimming shortened V by 6 bases and J by 2 bases, and 17 bases separated the two germline ends. The CDR3 nucleotides are TGTGCCAGCAGAGGCCTGTTTGGGGCACCCTACGAGCAGTACTTC. Encoded protein: CASRGLFGAPYEQYF.

This clone has just one count. V and J are TRBV6-1 and TRBJ1-1; D remains unclear. The CDR3 has 12 amino acids. Germline lookup yields CDR1 MNHNS and CDR2 SASEGT. The ends were cut back, 3 bases at V and 5 bases at J, with 7 bases in the middle. CDR3 sequence reads: CASSEGGTEAFF. The CDR3 coding sequence is TGTGCCAGCAGTGAGGGAGGGACTGAAGCTTTCTTT.

The chain couples TRBV7-2 to TRBJ1-2; D unresolved. The CDR3 is made up of 14 amino acids. Looked up from germline, CDR1 is SGHTA and CDR2 is FQGNSA. Trimming left V 1 base short and J 7 bases short, with 13 bases between. This chain's CDR3 is CASSLGAGVGGYTF. Written as DNA, the CDR3 is TGTGCCAGCAGCTTAGGTGCCGGGGTCGGTGGCTACACCTTC.

The chain recombines TRBV2 with TRBJ1-1, with TRBD1 matching 10 bases. The CDR3 spans 13 residues. Losses at the gene ends were 8 bases for V and 9 bases for J; bases not matched to a gene: 9. Germline CDR1 and CDR2: SNHLY and FYNNEI. The DNA for the CDR3 is TGTGCCAGCGCCCGGGACAGGGGATCCCAAGCTTTCTTT. This codes for CASARDRGSQAFF.

This chain connects TRBV9 to TRBJ2-5, with D unresolved. The better agreement between TRBJ2-7 and the DNA end casts doubt on the J call. CDR1 SGDLS and CDR2 YYNGEE come from the germline V gene. The CDR3 sequence is 13 residues long. The CDR3 nucleotides read TGTGCCAGCAGCCTACTCGTCGGGTACGAGCAGTACTTC. As protein: CASSLLVGYEQYF.